This is a list of T cell receptor beta chains from one sample in a study of cytomegalovirus exposure and HLA in healthy donors. Some clones are missing from TCRdb's copy, which holds only in-frame ones; the method was immunoSEQ multiplex PCR. The sample has about 170,000 clones, more than 80% seen once. Source material: PBMCs. These receptors all come from a woman between 18 and 29 years old in good health and CMV-seronegative. Each CDR3 is given with its conserved first and last residue. The D gene is left open where the match is weak. Clone sizes are given selectively: once, few, many, or a class where the clone is expanded.

CDR3: CASSPGLAGSEQFF
DNA: TGTGCCAGCAGCCCGGGACTAGCGGGAAGTGAGCAGTTCTTC
size: few
D: TRBD2
J: TRBJ2-1
V: TRBV7-3

CDR3: CSVAGLYQETQYF
DNA: TGCAGCGTAGCGGGACTCTACCAAGAGACCCAGTACTTC
size: .
D: TRBD2
J: TRBJ2-5
V: TRBV29-1

CDR3: CASSRATVAAYYNEQFF
DNA: TGTGCCAGCTCGCGTGCCACGGTAGCGGCATATTACAATGAGCAGTTCTTC
size: .
D: .
J: TRBJ2-1
V: TRBV18

CDR3: CASSQDATVPGELFF
DNA: TGTGCCAGCAGCCAAGATGCCACGGTCCCCGGGGAGCTGTTTTTT
size: .
D: .
J: TRBJ2-2
V: TRBV4-2

CDR3: CASSLSGQGGKAFF
DNA: TGTGCCAGCAGTCTATCCGGACAGGGAGGGAAAGCTTTCTTT
size: .
D: TRBD1
J: TRBJ1-1
V: TRBV28

CDR3: CSVTRGTGNQPQHF
DNA: TGCAGCGTAACGCGAGGGACAGGCAATCAGCCCCAGCATTTT
size: .
D: TRBD1
J: TRBJ1-5
V: TRBV29-1

CDR3: CASSLGGQGKQYF
DNA: TGTGCCAGCAGCTTGGGGGGACAGGGCAAGCAGTACTTC
size: .
D: TRBD1
J: TRBJ2-7
V: TRBV7-3

CDR3: CASSLGTTAGTDTQYF
DNA: TGTGCCAGCAGCTTAGGTACCACAGCGGGCACAGATACGCAGTATTTT
size: .
D: .
J: TRBJ2-3
V: TRBV11-2

CDR3: CASSWEREGGLEQYF
DNA: TGTGCCAGCAGTTGGGAGCGGGAGGGGGGCCTCGAGCAGTACTTC
size: .
D: TRBD2
J: TRBJ2-7
V: TRBV28

CDR3: CASTPRGQSLPSEKLFF
DNA: TGTGCCAGCACCCCCCGGGGACAGTCTCTTCCTAGTGAAAAACTGTTTTTT
size: .
D: TRBD1
J: TRBJ1-4
V: TRBV7-8

CDR3: CASSSGTSGSYEQYF
DNA: TGCGCCAGCAGCTCCGGGACTAGCGGTTCCTACGAGCAGTACTTC
size: .
D: TRBD2
J: TRBJ2-7
V: TRBV10-1

CDR3: CASSTGGRASTDTQYF
DNA: TGTGCCAGCAGCACCGGGGGGCGGGCCAGCACAGATACGCAGTATTTT
size: .
D: .
J: TRBJ2-3
V: TRBV28

CDR3: CASSVNLDTQYF
DNA: TGTGCCAGCAGCGTTAATTTGGATACGCAGTATTTT
size: .
D: .
J: TRBJ2-3
V: TRBV7-2

CDR3: CASRKLAGAEWTQYF
DNA: TGTGCCAGCAGGAAACTGGCAGGGGCGGAATGGACCCAGTACTTC
size: .
D: .
J: TRBJ2-5
V: TRBV2

CDR3: CASSGTSGRGTEQFF
DNA: TGTGCCAGCAGCGGAACTAGCGGGAGAGGTACTGAGCAGTTCTTC
size: once
D: TRBD2
J: TRBJ2-1
V: TRBV11-2

CDR3: CASGTEALWGGELFF
DNA: TGTGCCAGTGGGACAGAGGCGCTCTGGGGCGGGGAGCTGTTTTTT
size: .
D: TRBD1
J: TRBJ2-2
V: TRBV2

CDR3: CASSLATGNGNEQFF
DNA: TGTGCCAGCAGCTTGGCAACAGGGAACGGGAATGAGCAGTTCTTC
size: .
D: .
J: TRBJ2-1
V: TRBV5-4

CDR3: CASGGGYQETQYF
DNA: TGTGCCAGCGGGGGGGGGTACCAAGAGACCCAGTACTTC
size: .
D: TRBD2
J: TRBJ2-5
V: TRBV28

CDR3: CSVERGESGAAQYF
DNA: TGCAGCGTGGAAAGAGGGGAGTCGGGAGCGGCCCAGTACTTC
size: .
D: .
J: TRBJ2-5
V: TRBV29-1

CDR3: CASSNQDRGEEKLFF
DNA: TGCGCCAGCAGCAACCAAGACAGGGGTGAAGAAAAACTGTTTTTT
size: .
D: TRBD1
J: TRBJ1-4
V: TRBV5-1

CDR3: CASSPAQGGQQPQHF
DNA: TGTGCCAGCTCACCAGCCCAGGGCGGACAACAGCCCCAGCATTTT
size: .
D: .
J: TRBJ1-5
V: TRBV18

CDR3: CASSLGSGKAHYEQYF
DNA: TGCGCCAGCAGCTTGGGTTCGGGGAAAGCTCACTACGAGCAGTACTTC
size: .
D: .
J: TRBJ2-7
V: TRBV5-1

CDR3: CASSFQGLGATDTQYF
DNA: TGTGCCAGCAGTTTTCAGGGTTTAGGGGCCACAGATACGCAGTATTTT
size: .
D: .
J: TRBJ2-3
V: TRBV5-6

CDR3: CASSSLAELDNEQFF
DNA: TGTGCCAGCAGTTCATTAGCCGAACTTGACAATGAGCAGTTCTTC
size: .
D: .
J: TRBJ2-1
V: TRBV25-1

CDR3: CASSLGRLNEQFF
DNA: TGTGCCAGCAGTCTCGGGAGGCTTAATGAGCAGTTCTTC
size: .
D: TRBD2
J: TRBJ2-1
V: TRBV28

CDR3: CASSQGTSGSTDTQYF
DNA: TGCGCCAGCAGCCAAGGGACTAGCGGAAGCACAGATACGCAGTATTTT
size: .
D: TRBD2
J: TRBJ2-3
V: TRBV4-1

CDR3: CSSSSWGQGANTEAFF
DNA: TGTTCCAGCAGCTCCTGGGGACAGGGGGCGAACACTGAAGCTTTCTTT
size: .
D: TRBD1
J: TRBJ1-1
V: TRBV7-9

CDR3: CASSIPGQGTDTQYF
DNA: TGTGCCAGTAGTATCCCCGGACAGGGAACAGATACGCAGTATTTT
size: once
D: TRBD1
J: TRBJ2-3
V: TRBV19